This T cell receptor (beta chain) was identified during a study of T-cell memory formation after mild COVID-19 (dated by TCRdb to 2020 to 2023). Regarding the research as a whole: TCR sequence clusters from the two donors were largely donor specific. The cohort comprised two young, previously healthy adult volunteers, one female and one male. In a couple of donors, T-cell clones that expanded and contracted after mild COVID-19 were tracked by sequencing TCRalpha and TCRbeta repertoires over time.

Paper-wide results and their limitations: Some responding clones were detected in pre-infection memory, which suggested that pre-existing cross-reactive memory T cells had joined the SARS-CoV-2 response. SARS-CoV-2 specificity was not confirmed for the second-wave clones peaking on day 37. Contracting CD4+ clones were located mainly in the CM and EM memory subsets, whereas CD8+ clones were found to be enriched in EMRA. From day 15 to 85, contracting clones showed balanced CD4/CD8 phenotypes, whereas a second wave of clones that expanded from day 15 to 37 leaned towards CD4+. Only two mild cases were covered by the study, and larger cohorts that include severe cases with pre-infection samples were considered necessary.

Reading the germline V gene gives CDR1 MGHRA and CDR2 YSYEKL. Including the terminal cysteine and valine, the CDR3 comprises 14 residues. The DNA shown is the 42-base CDR3, in frame from base 1. The V end loses 1 base and the J end loses 2 bases, and a stretch of 9 bases separates them. TCRdb records Illumina NovaSeq 6000 as the sequencer. Using 5'RACE with constant-segment primers, TCRalpha and TCRbeta cDNA libraries were constructed, with sample barcodes and unique molecular identifiers added in the process. Trizol reagent was used to extract RNA from every sample. Amplification of the libraries took two PCR steps, and the second step added a second sample barcode plus Illumina TruSeq adapters. The libraries were sequenced on an Illumina NovaSeq using 2 x 150 bp paired-end reads. On the authors' methods: With migec v1.2.7, reads were demultiplexed and then collapsed into UMI-guided consensus sequences. Using mixcr v2.1.11, UMI consensuses were aligned to TRA and TRB V and J templates and then assembled into clonotypes. Clonotypes were classified as expanded or contracted when called significant by both edgeR and NoisET, with noise models trained on biological replicates. edgeR calls used a false discovery rate-adjusted p below 0.01 and a log2 fold-change threshold of 1. As an exploratory analysis of dynamics, PCA with hierarchical clustering was applied to max-normalized trajectories of the 1000 most abundant clonotypes. Separately sequenced CD4+ and CD8+ repertoires were used to assign the CD4 or CD8 phenotype of responding clones. TCRdb applied fastp at Q25 and MiXCR to the public reads, then kept only in-frame beta chains. Identical CDR3 proteins give one entry, which carries the most common genes and DNA. It is TCRdb's table, rather than the study itself, that gives the V and J calls and clone size. The table for this sample lists 250,000 to 350,000 distinct CDR3 sequences; around 15% of them were counted only once. Clones ranked in the top ten supply 21% of the sample.

Ficoll-Paque density gradient centrifugation was the method used to isolate PBMCs. Points on this clonotype: Its antigen is currently not known. Qualities for individual bases were not recorded, and no much larger clone is one base off.

The TCR was taken from a man younger than 35 who had mild COVID-19 (a few samples of this study predate the infection). The sample titles of this study are shuffled in the database, so cell type and time point are left out; the donor was told from shared clones. Sequencing used PBMCs or a T cell subset sorted from them (not recorded which). The chain joins TRBV4-1 to TRBJ2-7; the D gene cannot be named for sure. The CDR3 here reads CASSQGSRPYEQYV. The DNA sequence reads TGCGCCAGCAGCCAAGGGTCCAGACCCTACGAGCAGTACGTC.